This entry concerns a single TCR beta chain. No antigen is known for it. PCR used 60 Vbeta primers and 13 Jbeta primers. Measured with immunoSEQ multiplex PCR; TCRdb has only the in-frame clones, and not every one. The sample carries approximately 110,000 clones, less than 75% recorded once. The data are from a study of cytomegalovirus exposure and HLA in healthy donors. About the research overall: Out of roughly 200 million T cells, an earlier analysis found around 120 million unique TCR beta sequences in total. Study-wide results and caveats: A later analysis linked a missense variant in DCLRE1C to the trimming of TCR beta V and J genes. In a later analysis, productive TCRs from donors in an Asian-associated ancestry cluster reportedly carried fewer N-insertions than the cohort mean. Cytomegalovirus-associated status was assigned to 164 TCR beta chains.

The TCR comes from a man between 35 and 55 years old in good health and CMV-seropositive. Sequencing was performed on PBMCs.

The CDR3 DNA is TGCGCCAGCAGCTCCCCGACAGGGGGGATGACAGATACGCAGTATTTT. Its translation is CASSSPTGGMTDTQYF. The chain uses TRBV4-1 and TRBJ2-3; 9 nucleotides match TRBD1. The V and J ends lost 5 bases and 3 bases, in that order; junction bases with no gene match: 9. This CDR3 spans 16 amino acids. The germline V gene encodes CDR1 MGHRA and CDR2 YSYEKL.